The clone carrying this T cell receptor beta chain came up a few times. The sample originates from a study of T cells after yellow fever vaccination. The CDR3 is 15 amino acids. After removal of 0 bases from V and 10 bases from J, the junction contained 9 bases not matched to a gene. Germline CDR1 is MNHNY and CDR2 is SVGAGI (reference sequence). TCRdb independently ran MiXCR on the 5' RACE reads; one entry per CDR3 protein. The sample has around 310,000 distinct CDR3 sequences, 3% to 4.5% seen once. The specimen was PBMCs, collected on the day of the yellow fever booster vaccination. The genes are TRBV6-6 and TRBJ2-1, with 7 bases matching TRBD2. This TCR was sampled from a man younger than 35 who received the YFV17D yellow fever vaccine. The CDR3 is CASSYSAGPGREQFF. Written as DNA, the CDR3 is TGTGCCAGCAGTTACTCTGCGGGGCCCGGGAGGGAGCAGTTCTTC.